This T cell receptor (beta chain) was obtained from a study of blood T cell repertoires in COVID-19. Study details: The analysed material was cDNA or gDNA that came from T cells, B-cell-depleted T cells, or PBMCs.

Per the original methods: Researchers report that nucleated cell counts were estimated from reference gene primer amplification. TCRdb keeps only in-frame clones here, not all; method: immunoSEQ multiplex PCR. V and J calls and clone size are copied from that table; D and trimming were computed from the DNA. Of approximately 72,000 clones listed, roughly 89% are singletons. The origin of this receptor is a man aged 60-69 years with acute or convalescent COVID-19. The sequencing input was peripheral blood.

The CDR3 loop is CASSQQGTDEKLFF. In nucleotides, the CDR3 is TGTGCCAGCAGCCAGCAAGGGACAGATGAAAAACTGTTTTTT. V gene TRBV3-1 (or the pseudogene TRBV3-2) combines with J gene TRBJ1-4; TRBD1 aligns across 7 bases. This CDR3 contains 14 residues. The ends lost 3 bases at V and 6 bases at J; junction bases unmatched: 4. Germline V gives CDR1 LGHDT, CDR2 YNNKEL (reference sequence).